This TCR beta chain was sequenced during a study of cytomegalovirus exposure and HLA in healthy donors. Study observations and caveats: Later on, an analysis found that several of the most significant clusters appeared to be linked to common viral pathogens, which included parvovirus B19.

The PCR ran on 60 Vbeta and 13 Jbeta primers. TCRdb's table, derived via immunoSEQ multiplex PCR, lists solely in-frame clones and lacks some. Counted here are 150,000 to 200,000 clones, about 80% occurring once; the ten biggest clones make up approximately 1%. Details on this clone: Antigen: not known.

Despite likely unrecorded immune exposures, the donors were nominally healthy at the time of sampling. The ends lost 4 bases at V and 4 bases at J; junction bases unmatched: 6. Germline V gene sequence: CDR1 LNHDA, CDR2 SQIVND (reference sequence). The CDR3 is 16 amino acids. The J gene is TRBJ2-1, the V gene TRBV19, with TRBD2 matching over 11 bases. This TCR came from a woman aged 40 to 49 in good health and CMV-seronegative. What was sequenced was PBMCs. In DNA form, the CDR3 reads TGTGCCAGTAGTACAAGGACTAGCGGGCCTTACAATGAGCAGTTCTTC. It specifies CASSTRTSGPYNEQFF.